What follows are 6 T cell receptor beta chains derived from one specimen sequenced in a study of shared T cell receptors in the human thymus. Measured with immunoSEQ multiplex PCR; TCRdb has only the in-frame clones, and not every one. The sample shows approximately 400,000 clones, 95% of them seen only once. Sequencing was carried out using thymocytes. The receptors stem from a human donor.

CDR3 sequence: CSVVTGTYEQYF. CDR3 in DNA: TGCAGCGTTGTTACAGGTACCTACGAGCAGTACTTC. The chain has TRBV29-1 and TRBJ2-7, with D possibly being TRBD1 (5 bases). V was pared by 4 bases and J by 2 bases, with 9 bases between. The CDR3 length is 12 residues. Germline V gene data show CDR1 as SQVTM and CDR2 as ANQGSEA.

V is TRBV11-2 and J is TRBJ2-3, with 7 bases aligning to TRBD2. Per germline, CDR1 SGHAT and CDR2 FQNNGV. After removal of 5 bases from V and 4 bases from J, the junction contained 12 bases not matched to a gene. CDR3 size: 16 residues. CDR3 amino acids: CASSPPRLGRADTQYF. The CDR3 DNA is TGTGCCAGCAGCCCACCGAGGCTAGGGAGGGCAGATACGCAGTATTTT.

This chain connects TRBV28 to TRBJ2-3, with D perhaps matching TRBD2 (5 bases). Germline V gene lookup returns CDR1 MDHEN and CDR2 SYDVKM. CDR3 size: 16 residues. The germline V and J ends were trimmed by 8 bases and 3 bases, with 21 bases remaining between them. The CDR3 is CASGPSWTPSTDTQYF. The CDR3 nucleotides are TGTGCCAGCGGCCCCAGTTGGACTCCCTCAACAGATACGCAGTATTTT.

This clone has a single count. The chain is built from TRBV7-2 and TRBJ2-5; D might be TRBD1 (5 bases). The germline V gene has CDR1 SGHTA and CDR2 FQGNSA. V was shortened by 2 bases and J by 3 bases, with 7 bases between the two germline ends. The CDR3 totals 13 residues. CDR3 bases: TGTGCCAGCAGCTTAAGCAGGGAAGAGACCCAGTACTTC. Protein product: CASSLSREETQYF.

The chain recombines TRBV6-5 with TRBJ1-1; possible D gene TRBD1, 5 bases. Germline V gene sequence: CDR1 MNHEY, CDR2 SVGAGI. V lost 3 bases to trimming and J lost 7 bases, with 18 bases between them. This CDR3 region has 15 residues. Here the CDR3 reads CASSYSLTAGGEAFF. CDR3 bases: TGTGCCAGCAGTTATTCCCTGACAGCGGGGGGTGAAGCTTTCTTT.

V gene TRBV27 combines with J gene TRBJ2-7; TRBD1 agrees at 8 bases. The CDR3 is 15 amino acids. Per the germline V gene, CDR1 is MNHEY and CDR2 is SMNVEV (reference sequence). Germline trimming cut 7 bases from V and 1 base from J; bases unmatched to any gene: 9. The CDR3, as DNA: TGTGCCAGCACCCAATCACAGGGGGAATCCTACGAGCAGTACTTC. Residues: CASTQSQGESYEQYF.